This T cell receptor (beta chain) was observed in a study of T cell repertoires in cytomegalovirus infection. General study findings and limits: Predominance within the ex vivo response was attributable to HLA-C-restricted CMV-specific TCR beta clonotypes. Carriers of CMV plus the relevant HLA were identified by cumulative public TCR beta family frequency.

This clonotype has more than one count but fewer than ten. Antigen unknown. Germline assignment: CDR1 SGHRS and CDR2 YFSETQ. Trimming cost V 0 bases and J 5 bases, with 11 bases left between them. The CDR3 has 14 residues. TCRdb re-called the reads through MiXCR, storing one row per CDR3 protein. The sample records under 600,000 distinct CDR3 sequences, approximately 15% being singletons. The sample comprised CD8+ T cells from PBMCs. The chain links TRBV5-1 to TRBJ2-5; no clear D gene. The sequence was collected from a human donor in good health (CMV status not recorded). Some clones in this sample may be carry-over from other donors' samples. The CDR3 bases are TGCGCCAGCAGCTTGGTAGTTCTAGGCGAGACCCAGTACTTC. Residues: CASSLVVLGETQYF.